This TCR beta chain was sequenced in a study of blood T cell repertoires in COVID-19. Assay: immunoSEQ multiplex PCR; the TCRdb copy retains only in-frame clones and omits some. The sample lists under 300,000 clones, about 83% occurring once. The germline V gene encodes CDR1 SEHNR and CDR2 FQNEAQ (reference sequence). The CDR3 runs to 14 residues. The germline V and J ends were trimmed by 1 base and 6 bases, with 13 bases remaining between them. The sequenced sample was peripheral blood. The sequence came from an elderly man with acute or convalescent COVID-19. This sequence joins TRBV7-9 and TRBJ2-7, with unresolved D. CDR3 DNA: TGTGCCAGCAGCTTAGGAAGCCTCTCGGGCGAGCAGTACTTC. Amino acid sequence: CASSLGSLSGEQYF.